Following are 7 T cell receptor beta chains from one sample sequenced in a study of T cells in women clearing cervical HPV infection. Using immunoSEQ multiplex PCR, the repertoire was profiled, and TCRdb retains in-frame clones only, with some absent. The specimen's table records 46,000 or so clones. The sample was blood buffy coat. Source of these receptors: a woman aged 18 to 75 with a cervical HPV16 infection that either progressed to CIN3+ or cleared (not recorded which).

Comment on this clone: The sequenced fragment ends 3 residues before the CDR3 boundary, so the rest is inferred from the germline J gene. This rearrangement joins TRBV12-3 or TRBV12-4 to TRBJ1-6; 7 bases line up with TRBD1. The V segment lost 4 bases and the J segment 10 bases; nucleotides outside the gene matches: 7. The CDR3 has 14 residues. Incomplete CDR3 DNA: TGTGCCAGCAGTTACGGGACAGTGGGCTCACCC. It is translated as CASSYGTVGSP. The entire CDR3 protein is CASSYGTVGSPLHF.

A word on this clone: The read gets to within 3 residues of the CDR3 end, and the germline J gene fills in the rest. The J gene is TRBJ1-2, the V gene TRBV10-3, with D possibly being TRBD1 (6 bases). V was cut by 0 bases and J by 7 bases, with 9 bases left in between. The CDR3 has 13 residues. Germline V lookup: CDR1 ENHRY, CDR2 SYGVKD. The CDR3 spells CAISESMTGGYTF. The covered CDR3 bases are TGTGCCATCAGTGAGTCGATGACAGGTGGC.

Concerning this clone: The DNA ends 3 residues before the CDR3 does, and the rest of the CDR3 is filled in from the germline J gene. The chain is built from TRBV19 and TRBJ1-2, with D possibly matching TRBD1 (5 bases). Germline V lookup: CDR1 LNHDA, CDR2 SQIVND (reference sequence). Trimming shortened V by 1 base and J by 2 bases, and 8 bases separated the two germline ends. The CDR3 totals 14 residues. CDR3 DNA (partial): TGTGCCAGTAGTATAGGACAGCTGAACTATGGC. Protein sequence: CASSIGQLNYG. The CDR3 reads in full as CASSIGQLNYGYTF.

On this clone: The read stops 3 residues short of the end of the CDR3; the missing end is completed from the germline J gene. The chain uses TRBV29-1 and TRBJ1-2, with D possibly being TRBD1 (5 bases). The V gene lost 0 bases and the J gene lost 4 bases, with 6 bases spanning the gap. In germline, CDR1 is SQVTM, CDR2 ANQGSEA. The CDR3 sequence is 12 residues long. The sequenced part of the CDR3 DNA is TGCAGCGTTGAAGATAGGGGCTATGGC. Protein: CSVEDRGYG. The entire CDR3 reads CSVEDRGYGYTF.

As to this clone: The read terminates 3 residues ahead of where the CDR3 ends, so the germline J gene completes it. The V and J genes are TRBV7-8 and TRBJ2-7; 8 nucleotides align to TRBD2. Germline V gene lookup returns CDR1 SGHVS and CDR2 FQNEAQ. J was trimmed by 6 bases and V by 2 bases; bases with no gene match: 3. The CDR3 extends over 13 amino acids. The CDR3 sequence is CASSLSTSGEQYF. The covered CDR3 bases are TGTGCCAGCAGCTTATCCACTAGCGGCGAG.

CDR3 DNA, as far as it was read: TGTGCCAGCAGCATTTCAGGGGTGACAGATACG. Amino acids: CASSISGVTDT. The whole CDR3 sequence reads CASSISGVTDTQYF. The rearrangement uses TRBV7-3 and TRBJ2-3; D is perhaps TRBD1 (6 bases). The observed sequence ends 3 residues before the CDR3 terminus, with the missing tail filled in from the germline J gene. Looked up from germline, CDR1 is SGHTA and CDR2 is FQGTGA. The CDR3 spans 14 residues. The V and J ends lost 5 bases and 3 bases respectively, with 12 bases between them.

As regards this clone: The read ends 3 residues before the CDR3 terminus; that terminus is restored from the germline J gene. The J gene is TRBJ2-3, the V gene TRBV5-1, with 7 bases lining up with TRBD2. The germline V gene has CDR1 SGHRS and CDR2 YFSETQ. The CDR3 is 15 residues long. CDR3 residues: CASSLGGSGVETQYF. The CDR3 bases that were read are TGCGCCAGCAGCTTGGGCGGGAGTGGAGTAGAGACG. The full variable domain, completed using reference TRBV5-1 and TRBJ2-3, is KAGVTQTPRYLIKTRGQQVTLSCSPISGHRSVSWYQQTPGQGLQFLFEYFSETQRNKGNFPGRFSGRQFSNSRSEMNVSTLELGDSALYLCASSLGGSGVETQYFGPGTRLTVL.